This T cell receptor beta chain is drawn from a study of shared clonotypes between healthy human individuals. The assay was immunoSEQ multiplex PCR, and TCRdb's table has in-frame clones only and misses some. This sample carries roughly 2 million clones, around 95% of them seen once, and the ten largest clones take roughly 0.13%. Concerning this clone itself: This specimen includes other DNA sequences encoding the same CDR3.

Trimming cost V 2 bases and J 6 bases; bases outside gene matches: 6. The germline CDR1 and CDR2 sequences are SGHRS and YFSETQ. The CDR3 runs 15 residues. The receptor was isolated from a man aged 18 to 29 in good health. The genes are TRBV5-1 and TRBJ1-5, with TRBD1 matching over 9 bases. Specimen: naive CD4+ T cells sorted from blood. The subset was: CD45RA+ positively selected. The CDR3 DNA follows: TGCGCCAGCAGCTTAGGGGACAGGGAGGGTCAGCCCCAGCATTTT. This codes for CASSLGDREGQPQHF. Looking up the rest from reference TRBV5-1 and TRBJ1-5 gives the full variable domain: KAGVTQTPRYLIKTRGQQVTLSCSPISGHRSVSWYQQTPGQGLQFLFEYFSETQRNKGNFPGRFSGRQFSNSRSEMNVSTLELGDSALYLCASSLGDREGQPQHFGDGTRLSIL.